Below are 7 T cell receptor beta chains sequenced from a single sample in a study of shared T cell receptors in the human thymus. Clones were sequenced by immunoSEQ multiplex PCR, and TCRdb holds only the in-frame ones, with some missing. The data show about 710,000 clones, around 87% seen once. The sample also formed part of further work on human thymus T cells.

The material sequenced was thymocytes. The receptors were gathered from a boy younger than two with a congenital heart defect.

The J gene is TRBJ2-3, the V gene TRBV9, with TRBD2 as a possible D gene (7 bases). The V gene's germline CDR1 is SGDLS and CDR2 YYNGEE. The CDR3 extends over 17 amino acids. V was shortened by 2 bases and J by 6 bases, with 22 bases between the two germline ends. CDR3 sequence (DNA): TGTGCCAGCAGCGTTTATGGGGCGGGACTAAGGGGGGATACGCAGTATTTT. Amino acid sequence: CASSVYGAGLRGDTQYF.

This sequence joins TRBV7-2 and TRBJ2-7, with D uncertain. The V and J ends lost 0 bases and 3 bases respectively, with 6 bases between them. In germline, CDR1 is SGHTA, CDR2 FQGNSA. This CDR3 is built from 13 residues. In nucleotides, the CDR3 is TGTGCCAGCAGCTTAGCGGCAGACTACGAGCAGTACTTC. Residues: CASSLAADYEQYF.

This chain links TRBV11-2 with TRBJ1-6; possible D gene TRBD1, 6 bases. Trimming took 5 bases from V and 2 from J, leaving 16 bases between them. Germline lookup yields CDR1 SGHAT and CDR2 FQNNGV. The length of the CDR3 is 17 residues. Here the CDR3 reads CASSPQYRAAYNSPLHF. Here the CDR3 DNA reads TGTGCCAGCAGCCCCCAATACAGGGCCGCCTATAATTCACCCCTCCACTTT.

V and J are TRBV4-3 and TRBJ2-1, with unresolved D. Germline V gene lookup returns CDR1 LGHNA and CDR2 YSLEER. The V gene lost 2 bases and the J gene lost 4 bases, with 6 bases spanning the gap. The CDR3 is 13 amino acids. The CDR3: CASSQLLYNEQFF. The CDR3 DNA is TGCGCCAGCAGCCAACTGTTGTACAATGAGCAGTTCTTC.

The chain recombines TRBV6-5 with TRBJ2-1, with TRBD2 identical over 12 bases. Germline CDR1 is MNHEY and CDR2 is SVGAGI. V was pared by 1 base and J by 8 bases, with 6 bases of the junction left unmatched. The CDR3 covers 16 residues. The CDR3: CASSYLASGGAHEQFF. The DNA for the CDR3 is TGTGCCAGCAGTTACTTGGCTAGCGGGGGGGCCCATGAGCAGTTCTTC.

This chain links TRBV5-4 with TRBJ2-5; 8 nucleotides align to TRBD1. This CDR3 is built from 15 residues. V trimming: 5 bases; J trimming: 2 bases; junction bases outside the gene matches: 8. CDR1 and CDR2 from the germline V gene are SGHNT and YYREEE (reference sequence). For the CDR3, the DNA is TGTGCCAGCAGTTCGACAGGGGAGTTTCAAGAGACCCAGTACTTC. It translates to CASSSTGEFQETQYF.

The chain couples TRBV28 to TRBJ2-3; possibly TRBD2 for D (6 bases). Germline lookup yields CDR1 MDHEN and CDR2 SYDVKM. V was shortened by 3 bases and J by 0 bases, with 10 bases between the two germline ends. The CDR3 runs 15 residues. Here the CDR3 reads CASSFGGDSTDTQYF. Written as DNA, the CDR3 is TGTGCCAGCAGTTTTGGCGGGGACAGCACAGATACGCAGTATTTT.